A single sample is the source of the 12 T cell receptor beta chains below, sequenced in a study of blood T cells in healthy people across ages (dated by TCRdb to between 2014 and 2017). The library was generated by 5' RACE. The sequencer was an Illumina HiSeq 2500. The second PCR ran for about 6 to 11 cycles and used a J-beta primer mix along with a sample-barcoded 5' primer. The raw public data were reprocessed by TCRdb itself: fastp quality trimming at Q25, MiXCR clonotype calling, in-frame beta chains only. Identical CDR3 protein sequences are pooled into one entry, listed with their most common genes and DNA. This sample lists around 1.7 million distinct CDR3 sequences; about 30% were detected once. Jointly, the top ten make up over 7% of the sample. What was sequenced was blood. These receptors were taken from a woman in her 30s in good health.

Only a few counts were recorded for this clonotype. This sequence joins TRBV14 and TRBJ1-1, with D hard to call. V gave up 1 base and J gave up 1 base, with 10 bases separating them. This CDR3 is built from 15 residues. Per the germline V gene, CDR1 is SGHDN and CDR2 is FVKESK. CDR3 DNA: TGTGCCAGCAGCCAAGCTAATCGAGGGAACACTGAAGCTTTCTTT. Translated: CASSQANRGNTEAFF.

V and J are TRBV5-1 and TRBJ2-5; 7 bases fit TRBD1. From germline, CDR1 is SGHRS and CDR2 YFSETQ. This CDR3 has 14 residues. V trimming: 3 bases; J trimming: 4 bases; junction bases outside the gene matches: 6. This CDR3 reads CASSWGTERETQYF. DNA for the CDR3: TGCGCCAGCAGCTGGGGGACAGAGAGAGAGACCCAGTACTTC.

This clonotype was seen at least ten times. The CDR3 region has the DNA TGTGCCAGCAGCTTGGGACTGAACTACAATGAGCAGTTCTTC. Its protein product is CASSLGLNYNEQFF. V usage is TRBV5-6 and J usage is TRBJ2-1; D is undetermined. The CDR3 has 14 amino acids. V lost 0 bases and J lost 3, with 7 bases in between. From germline, CDR1 is SGHDT and CDR2 YYEEEE. The full variable domain, in which reference TRBV5-6 and TRBJ2-1 provide the parts outside the CDR3, is DAGVTQSPTHLIKTRGQQVTLRCSPKSGHDTVSWYQQALGQGPQFIFQYYEEEERQRGNFPDRFSGHQFPNYSSELNVNALLLGDSALYLCASSLGLNYNEQFFGPGTRLTVL.

The chain has TRBV12-3 or TRBV12-4 and TRBJ2-1; D is ambiguous. The CDR3 spans 13 residues. Trimming cost V 6 bases and J 9 bases, with 15 bases left between them. The CDR3 protein is CASSPRWVAEQFF. The CDR3 DNA follows: TGTGCCAGCAGCCCCAGGTGGGTCGCTGAGCAGTTCTTC.

The chain combines TRBV20-1 with TRBJ2-1; no firm D call. Between the trimmed V and J ends, which lost 6 bases and 8 bases, there was a span of 23 bases. This CDR3 has 15 residues. Germline CDR1 reads DFQATT; CDR2 reads SNEGSKA (reference sequence). The CDR3 reads CSAKILDRPLDEQFF. For the CDR3, the DNA is TGCAGTGCGAAAATCTTGGACCGTCCTCTGGATGAGCAGTTCTTC.

This chain joins TRBV29-1 and TRBJ1-2; D call uncertain. Germline loops: CDR1 SQVTM, CDR2 ANQGSEA. CDR3 length: 10 residues. V lost 5 bases and J lost 8, with 9 bases in between. In DNA, the CDR3 is TGCAGCGTTACCGCGAGGGGCTACACCTTC. Its translation is CSVTARGYTF. The whole variable domain, filled in from reference TRBV29-1 and TRBJ1-2, reads SAVISQKPSRDICQRGTSLTIQCQVDSQVTMMFWYRQQPGQSLTLIATANQGSEATYESGFVIDKFPISRPNLTFSTLTVSNMSPEDSSIYLCSVTARGYTFGSGTRLTVV.

The rearrangement joins TRBV5-1 to TRBJ2-5; 7 nucleotides match TRBD1. CDR1 and CDR2 from the germline V gene are SGHRS and YFSETQ. Unmatched junction bases numbered 17, after V lost 1 base and J lost 11 bases. This CDR3 comprises 16 residues. In DNA form, the CDR3 reads TGCGCCAGCAGCTTGAGCCCCGGGACAGTAACCAACAAGCAGTACTTC. Protein: CASSLSPGTVTNKQYF. Complete variable domain (other parts from reference TRBV5-1 and TRBJ2-5): KAGVTQTPRYLIKTRGQQVTLSCSPISGHRSVSWYQQTPGQGLQFLFEYFSETQRNKGNFPGRFSGRQFSNSRSEMNVSTLELGDSALYLCASSLSPGTVTNKQYFGPGTRLLVL.

There are a few counts of this clonotype. CDR3 bases: TGTGCCAGCAGCGGCAGCGGGCCGAGAGATACGCAGTATTTT. It translates to CASSGSGPRDTQYF. V gene TRBV9 combines with J gene TRBJ2-3; a possible D gene is TRBD2 (6 bases). Germline-derived CDR1 and CDR2 are SGDLS and YYNGEE. The V end lost 3 bases, the J end lost 5 bases, and 13 bases lay between the germline ends. This CDR3 region has 14 residues.

The chain links TRBV20-1 to TRBJ1-6; a possible D gene is TRBD1 (5 bases). CDR3 length equals 15 residues. CDR1 and CDR2 (germline): DFQATT, SNEGSKA (reference sequence). CDR3 loop: CSWGSASSYNSPLHF. CDR3 bases: TGCAGCTGGGGGAGCGCGAGCTCCTATAATTCACCCCTCCACTTT.

The chain recombines TRBV10-3 with TRBJ1-5; D not certain. This CDR3 is 18 amino acids long. Germline loops: CDR1 ENHRY, CDR2 SYGVKD. Deletions cut 10 bases from V and 6 bases from J, with 31 bases between. For the CDR3, the DNA is TGTGCCACCGGAAATTCTCTTACCCGGGCGGGTGGTGGTCAGCCCCAGCATTTT. Encoded protein: CATGNSLTRAGGGQPQHF.

V gene TRBV30 combines with J gene TRBJ2-3; D unclear. Trimming pared 0 bases from V and 2 bases from J, leaving 12 bases between. Per germline, CDR1 GTSNPN and CDR2 SVGIG (reference sequence). The CDR3 has 15 residues. The CDR3 reads CAWSVQMDPTDTQYF. For the CDR3, the DNA is TGTGCCTGGAGTGTACAGATGGACCCCACAGATACGCAGTATTTT. The full variable domain, with the rest looked up from reference TRBV30 and TRBJ2-3, is SQTIHQWPATLVQPVGSPLSLECTVEGTSNPNLYWYRQAAGRGLQLLFYSVGIGQISSEVPQNLSASRPQDRQFILSSKKLLLSDSGFYLCAWSVQMDPTDTQYFGPGTRLTVL.

V usage is TRBV20-1 and J usage is TRBJ2-7, with 8 bases matching TRBD2. Germline CDR1 reads DFQATT; CDR2 reads SNEGSKA (reference sequence). This CDR3 spans 15 amino acids. Losses at the gene ends were 0 bases for V and 6 bases for J; bases not matched to a gene: 10. The CDR3 sequence is CSARDPSGGAGEQYF. CDR3 DNA sequence: TGCAGTGCTAGAGACCCCTCGGGGGGGGCGGGCGAGCAGTACTTC.